The 3 T cell receptor beta chains below come from one sample, sequenced in a study of cytomegalovirus exposure and HLA in healthy donors. The PCR ran on 60 Vbeta and 13 Jbeta primers. Assay used: immunoSEQ multiplex PCR; TCRdb lists only in-frame clones, some missing. In the table there are 150,000 to 200,000 clones, 81% of which are singletons. Sequenced input: PBMCs. The receptors were sampled from a man aged 50-60 years in good health and CMV-seronegative.

The chain couples TRBV9 to TRBJ2-2, with 8 bases identical to TRBD2. Germline CDR1 SGDLS, CDR2 YYNGEE. Trimming at V came to 3 bases and at J to 7 bases, leaving 14 bases not matched to a gene. This CDR3 contains 17 residues. As DNA, the CDR3 is TGTGCCAGCAGCGCCCGGGGGGGGGTCTCCCCACACGGGGAGCTGTTTTTT. Encoded protein: CASSARGGVSPHGELFF.

The V gene is TRBV2, the J gene TRBJ1-4; D gene unclear. Trimming cost V 2 bases and J 5 bases, with 6 bases left between them. Germline V gene data show CDR1 as SNHLY and CDR2 as FYNNEI. The CDR3 runs 13 residues. CDR3 protein: CASSEMRNEKLFF. CDR3 DNA: TGTGCCAGCAGTGAAATGCGAAATGAAAAACTGTTTTTT.

This clone was observed once. This chain uses TRBV19 with TRBJ1-2, with D hard to call. V dropped 5 bases and J dropped 8 bases, with 12 bases sitting between them. This CDR3 has 12 residues. In germline, CDR1 is LNHDA, CDR2 SQIVND (reference sequence). As DNA, the CDR3 is TGTGCCAGTAGTCCCTCCCCGGTGGGCTACACCTTC. Translated, it gives CASSPSPVGYTF.